This T cell receptor beta chain was recovered during a study of blood T cell repertoires in COVID-19. The assay was immunoSEQ multiplex PCR, and TCRdb's table has in-frame clones only and misses some. Counted here are hundreds of thousands of clones, about 90% occurring once; the ten biggest clones make up approximately 7.4%. Per germline, CDR1 LNHDA and CDR2 SQIVND (reference sequence). This CDR3 contains 14 residues. V lost 1 base and J 6 bases, leaving 12 bases between the germline ends. The V call is TRBV19, the J call TRBJ1-1, with D uncertain. The source of this sequence is a woman in her 70s with COVID-19, enrolled during active disease. The sample was peripheral blood. As DNA, the CDR3 is TGTGCCAGTAGTATAGTTCCGGGTTGGGCTGAAGCTTTCTTT. The encoded protein is CASSIVPGWAEAFF.